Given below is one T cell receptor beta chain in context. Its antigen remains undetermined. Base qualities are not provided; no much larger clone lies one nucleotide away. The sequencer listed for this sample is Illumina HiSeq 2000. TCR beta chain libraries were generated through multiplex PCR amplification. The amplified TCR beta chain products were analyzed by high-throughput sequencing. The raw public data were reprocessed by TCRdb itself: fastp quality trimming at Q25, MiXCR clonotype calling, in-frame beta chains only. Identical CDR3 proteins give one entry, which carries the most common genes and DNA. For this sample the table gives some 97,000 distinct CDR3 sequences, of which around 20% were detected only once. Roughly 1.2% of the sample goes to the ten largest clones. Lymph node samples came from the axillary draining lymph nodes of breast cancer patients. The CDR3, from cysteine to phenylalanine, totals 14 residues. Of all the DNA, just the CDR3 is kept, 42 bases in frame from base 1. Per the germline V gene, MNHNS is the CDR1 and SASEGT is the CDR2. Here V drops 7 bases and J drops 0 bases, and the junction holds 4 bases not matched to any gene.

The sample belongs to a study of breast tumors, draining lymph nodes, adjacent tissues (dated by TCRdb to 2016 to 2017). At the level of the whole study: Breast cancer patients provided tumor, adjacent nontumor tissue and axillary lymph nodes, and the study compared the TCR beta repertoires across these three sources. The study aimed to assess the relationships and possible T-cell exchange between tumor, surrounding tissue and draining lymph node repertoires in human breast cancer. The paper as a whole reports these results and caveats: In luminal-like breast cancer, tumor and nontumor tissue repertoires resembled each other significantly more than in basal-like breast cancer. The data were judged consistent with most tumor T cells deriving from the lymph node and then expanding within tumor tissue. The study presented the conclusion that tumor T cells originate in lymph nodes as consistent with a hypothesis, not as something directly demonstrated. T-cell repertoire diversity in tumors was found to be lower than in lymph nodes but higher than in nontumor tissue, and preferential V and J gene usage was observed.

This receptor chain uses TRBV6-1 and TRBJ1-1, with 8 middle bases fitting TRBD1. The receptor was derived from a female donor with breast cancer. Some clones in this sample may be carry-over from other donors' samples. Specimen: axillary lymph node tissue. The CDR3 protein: CASNRDRLNTEAFF. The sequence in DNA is TGTGCCAGCAACCGGGACAGGTTGAACACTGAAGCTTTCTTT.